This TCR beta chain originates from a study of blood T cell repertoires in COVID-19. Whole-study context: Acute-phase and convalescent COVID-19 samples originated in the United States, Italy and Spain.

As handled by the study authors: Estimation of nucleated cell counts relied on the amplification of reference gene primers. Generated by immunoSEQ multiplex PCR, the TCRdb table keeps only in-frame clones and is missing some. V, J and clone size reflect that table, while D and trimming were determined from the DNA. The sample contains around 76,000 clones, roughly four fifths of which appear only once. This CDR3 is built from 14 residues. Germline V CDR1 and CDR2: SGHTA, FQGNSA. V lost 5 bases to trimming and J lost 2 bases, with 12 bases between them. The sequenced sample was peripheral blood. The chain uses TRBV7-2 and TRBJ2-5; D is uncertain. The origin of this receptor is a woman aged 70-85 years with acute or convalescent COVID-19. CDR3 protein: CASSLQSSQETQYF. Here the CDR3 DNA reads TGTGCCAGCAGCCTACAGAGCTCTCAAGAGACCCAGTACTTC.